The T cell receptor (beta chain) under discussion was sequenced for a study of blood T cell repertoires in COVID-19. On the study more broadly: COVID-19 samples collected from the United States, Italy and Spain covered acute and convalescent phases. PBMCs, B-cell-depleted T cells, or T cells were the source of the cDNA or gDNA that made up the material.

In the original processing: Quantification of nucleated cells was approximated via reference gene primer amplification. Clones were sequenced by immunoSEQ multiplex PCR, and TCRdb holds only the in-frame ones, with some missing. That table furnishes V, J and clone size, whereas the DNA furnished D and trimming. This table has around 150,000 clones, about 83% appearing once. A single count supports this clone. What was sequenced was peripheral blood. This clonotype originated in a woman in her thirties or forties with acute or convalescent COVID-19.

In DNA form, the CDR3 reads TGTGCCAGCTCACCAGTTTCAGGCGAGACCCAGTACTTC. Protein sequence: CASSPVSGETQYF. The chain couples TRBV18 to TRBJ2-5; D call uncertain. The CDR3 length is 13 residues. The V gene lost 2 bases and the J gene lost 5 bases, with 9 bases spanning the gap. CDR1 KGHSH and CDR2 LQKENI come from the germline V gene.